These T cell receptor beta chains were read from a single sample in a study of follicular helper T cells after annual influenza vaccination. Assay: immunoSEQ multiplex PCR; the TCRdb copy retains only in-frame clones and omits some. This table holds thousands of clones, about 80% found once. The input for sequencing was CXCR5+ CD38- circulating T follicular helper cells from blood, taken on the day of influenza vaccination. The receptors were gathered from an adult who received the influenza vaccine. The CDR3 runs from the conserved cysteine through the conserved F or W. D genes are given only for firm matches.

j_call,d_call,v_call,cdr3_aa
TRBJ1-5,.,TRBV7-2,CASSLAGNRNQPQHF
TRBJ1-2,TRBD1,TRBV11-2,CASSLDRDRVLDGYTF
TRBJ1-4,.,TRBV7-9,CASTPRVGNNEKLFF
TRBJ2-1,TRBD2,TRBV7-2,CASSERGTSGRSSLFF
TRBJ2-7,TRBD1,TRBV28,CASSPGTGLPEQYF
TRBJ1-3,.,TRBV2,CASSGERSGNTIYF
TRBJ1-5,.,TRBV6-1,CASSEYEPQHF
TRBJ1-1,.,TRBV20-1,CSARDSTEAFF
TRBJ2-2,TRBD1,TRBV5-4,CASSSDRGHGTGELFF
TRBJ1-1,.,TRBV6-1,CASSEALGGVGTEAFF
TRBJ1-1,.,TRBV7-2,CASSSDRNTEAFF
TRBJ1-6,.,TRBV5-1,CASSRESGTLHF
TRBJ2-2,TRBD1,TRBV19,CASSTGQLTGELFF
TRBJ1-5,TRBD1,TRBV5-5,CASSRRQGNQPQHF
TRBJ2-2,.,TRBV5-6,CASSAETGELFF
TRBJ1-4,TRBD1,TRBV5-5,CASSLKGGQGEKLFF
TRBJ2-5,.,TRBV30,CAWSGSAGTKETQYF
TRBJ1-2,.,TRBV6-5,CASTGDTGYGYTF
TRBJ1-4,TRBD1,TRBV7-9,CASSPTGITNEKLFF
TRBJ2-3,.,TRBV28,CASRPGWGTSTDTQYF
TRBJ2-1,.,TRBV7-9,CASSIGLTYNEQFF
TRBJ2-4,TRBD2,TRBV4-1,CTRTSGPLAKNIQYF
TRBJ1-2,TRBD1,TRBV28,CASRDREEDGYTF
TRBJ2-1,.,TRBV6-1,CASSDVRGSEQFF
TRBJ1-5,.,TRBV7-2,CASSLDTAVNQPQHF
TRBJ2-5,.,TRBV7-9,CASSLRSFETQYF
TRBJ2-7,.,TRBV9,CASSPGSESEQYF
TRBJ1-1,.,TRBV28,CASRSLRGGTEAFF
TRBJ2-3,TRBD2,TRBV7-9,CASSLRRGSTDTQYF
TRBJ2-1,.,TRBV4-1,CASSQERGFYNEQFF
TRBJ2-3,.,TRBV10-3,CAISPGRNTDTQYF
TRBJ1-4,.,TRBV28,CASLDSPKEKLFF
TRBJ2-5,.,TRBV7-9,CASSLGSGKETQYF
TRBJ2-7,TRBD2,TRBV2,CASQRGPAYEQYF
TRBJ1-2,TRBD1,TRBV5-4,CASSLVGQGDYGYTF
TRBJ1-1,.,TRBV11-3,CASSQIQGTEAFF
TRBJ1-1,TRBD1,TRBV6-5,CASSGQANTEAFF
TRBJ2-5,TRBD2,TRBV4-2,CASSRYTGLGQETQYF
TRBJ1-5,.,TRBV15,CATSRDRGSRNQPQHF
TRBJ2-1,TRBD1,TRBV6-5,CASSDRGRYNEQFF
TRBJ2-3,.,TRBV6-6,CASSYKAESTDTQYF
TRBJ2-3,TRBD1,TRBV29-1,CSVERSGGSTDTQYF
TRBJ2-5,.,TRBV7-9,CASSPRGLSPQETQYF
TRBJ2-7,.,TRBV4-2,CASSQDLRSSYEQYF
TRBJ2-5,TRBD2,TRBV5-1,CASSPSPSGGETQYF
TRBJ1-1,.,TRBV7-9,CASSPRGSGEAFF
TRBJ1-3,TRBD1,TRBV5-8,CASSTDRGSGNTIYF
TRBJ1-2,.,TRBV4-2,CASSQDEPSGRGGGYTF
TRBJ1-4,TRBD1,TRBV5-1,CASSPGTGGEKLFF
TRBJ2-1,.,TRBV19,CASSPQGFGNEQFF
TRBJ1-2,TRBD1,TRBV18,CASSSGTGSNYGYTF
TRBJ1-2,TRBD1,TRBV5-4,CASRRQGTEWVYGYTF
TRBJ1-6,.,TRBV29-1,CSVGTAINSPLHF
TRBJ1-6,.,TRBV7-2,CASSLKGLHPNSPLHF
TRBJ2-6,TRBD1,TRBV5-1,CASSLTTGGAGANVLTF